This TCR beta chain was recovered during a study of T cell clones after liver transplantation. The study's findings and limits: Low donor cell numbers restricted donor-reactive repertoire measurement in a couple of subjects. Compared with third party-reactive sequences, donor-reactive ones declined more, independent of withdrawal success.

Sequenced by immunoSEQ multiplex PCR; TCRdb stores in-frame clones only, minus some. Of about 20,000 clones detected, 78% appear once; the ten largest clones hold around 32%. This clone appeared a few times. As yet, its antigen is unknown. Germline CDR1 reads WSHSY; CDR2 reads SAAADI. The CDR3 is 17 residues long. V dropped 6 bases and J dropped 3 bases, with 24 bases sitting between them. This clonotype was sampled from a human patient who received a liver transplant. Some T cells may be transferred from the graft donor. Sample: CD8+ T cells from blood, taken 54 months after liver transplant. The rearrangement uses TRBV10-2 and TRBJ2-7; no clear D gene. Here the CDR3 reads CASSEEKGFLLDYEQYF. The CDR3 nucleotides are TGCGCCAGCAGCGAAGAAAAGGGCTTTCTCCTGGACTACGAGCAGTACTTC.